The clone carrying this T cell receptor (beta chain) is a singleton in its sample. Antigen unknown. The V and J ends lost 6 bases and 7 bases, in that order; junction bases with no gene match: 6. This CDR3 comprises 13 residues. The germline gives CDR1 SGHAT, CDR2 FQNNGV. A single record per CDR3 protein comes from TCRdb applying MiXCR to the reads. The table includes about 570,000 distinct CDR3 sequences, around 40% detected once. The sample belongs to a study of T cell repertoires in cytomegalovirus infection. About the research overall: Recently identified HLA-C-restricted CMV epitopes were among the peptides used.

Study-wide results and limits: CMV-specific TCR beta clonotypes restricted by HLA-C dominated the ex vivo response. Based on cumulative public TCR beta family frequency, carriers of CMV plus the relevant HLA were identified.

This TCR came from a human donor in good health (CMV status not recorded). Some clones in this sample may be carry-over from other donors' samples. The genes are TRBV11-2 and TRBJ1-2, with 9 bases lining up with TRBD1. The sequencing here drew on cultured PBMCs, taken from culture after CMV antigen stimulation. The DNA of the CDR3 is TGTGCCAGCAGTAGGGACAGGGTGGTTGGCTACACCTTC. It translates to CASSRDRVVGYTF.